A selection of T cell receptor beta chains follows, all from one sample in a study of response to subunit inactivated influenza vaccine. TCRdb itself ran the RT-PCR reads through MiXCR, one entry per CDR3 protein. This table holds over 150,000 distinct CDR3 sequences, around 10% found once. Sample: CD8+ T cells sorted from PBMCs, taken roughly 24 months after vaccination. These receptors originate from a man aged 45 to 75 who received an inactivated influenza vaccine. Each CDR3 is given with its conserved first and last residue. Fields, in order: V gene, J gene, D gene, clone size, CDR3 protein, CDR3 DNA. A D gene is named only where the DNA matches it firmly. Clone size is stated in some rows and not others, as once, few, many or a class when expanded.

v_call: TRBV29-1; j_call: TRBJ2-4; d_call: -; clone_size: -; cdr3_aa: CSVEEAIGNIQYF; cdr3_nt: TGCAGCGTTGAAGAGGCGATCGGGAACATTCAGTACTTC
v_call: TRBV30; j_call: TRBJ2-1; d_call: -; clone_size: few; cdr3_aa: CAFSLEAGLNEQFF; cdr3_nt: TGTGCCTTCTCCTTAGAAGCGGGCTTAAATGAGCAGTTCTTC
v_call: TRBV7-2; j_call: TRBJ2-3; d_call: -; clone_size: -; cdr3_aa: CASSLWDPSTDTQYF; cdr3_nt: TGTGCCAGCAGCTTATGGGACCCTAGCACAGATACGCAGTATTTT
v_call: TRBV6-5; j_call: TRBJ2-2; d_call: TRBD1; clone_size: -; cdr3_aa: CASSYGGTGGMGELFF; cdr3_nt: TGTGCCAGCAGTTACGGGGGGACAGGGGGAATGGGGGAGCTGTTTTTT
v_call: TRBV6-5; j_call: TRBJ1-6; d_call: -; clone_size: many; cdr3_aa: CASSYYDGSSYNSPLHF; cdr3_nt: TGTGCCAGCAGTTACTATGACGGGAGCTCCTATAATTCACCCCTCCACTTT
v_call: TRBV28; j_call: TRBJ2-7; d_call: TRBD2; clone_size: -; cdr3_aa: CASRRTSGRYSYEQYF; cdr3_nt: TGTGCCAGCAGGCGGACTAGCGGGAGGTACTCCTACGAGCAGTACTTC
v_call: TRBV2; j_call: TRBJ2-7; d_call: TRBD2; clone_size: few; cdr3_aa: CASSGGGTSGSSYEQYF; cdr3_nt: TGTGCCAGCAGTGGGGGTGGGACTAGCGGGTCTTCCTACGAGCAGTACTTC
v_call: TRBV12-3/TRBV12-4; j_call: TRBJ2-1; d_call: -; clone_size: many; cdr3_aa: CASSFGDLRQFF; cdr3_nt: TGTGCCAGCAGTTTCGGGGACTTAAGGCAGTTCTTC
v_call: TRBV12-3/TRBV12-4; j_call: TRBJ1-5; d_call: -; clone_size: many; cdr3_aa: CATTEGNQPQHF; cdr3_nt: TGTGCCACTACCGAGGGGAATCAGCCCCAGCATTTT
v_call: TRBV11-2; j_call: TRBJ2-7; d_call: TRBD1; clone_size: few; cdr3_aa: CASSVGQGIGLGYEQYF; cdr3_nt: TGTGCCAGCAGCGTTGGACAGGGTATAGGTCTTGGCTACGAGCAGTACTTC
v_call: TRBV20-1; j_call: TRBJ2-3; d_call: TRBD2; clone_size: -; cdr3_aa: CSARDRGWSLAGNTQYF; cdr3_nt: TGCAGTGCTAGAGATCGGGGTTGGTCGCTAGCGGGGAATACGCAGTATTTT
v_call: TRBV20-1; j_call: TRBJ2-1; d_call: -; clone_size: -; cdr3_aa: CSASTSAYNEQFF; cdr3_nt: TGCAGTGCTAGTACTTCTGCCTACAATGAGCAGTTCTTC
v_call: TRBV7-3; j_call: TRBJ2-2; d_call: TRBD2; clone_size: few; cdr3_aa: CASSSTSGANTGELFF; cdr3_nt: TGTGCCAGCAGCTCGACTAGCGGCGCGAACACCGGGGAGCTGTTTTTT
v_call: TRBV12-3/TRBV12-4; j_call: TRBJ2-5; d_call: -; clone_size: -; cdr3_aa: CASSFPDQETQYF; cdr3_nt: TGTGCCAGCAGTTTTCCAGATCAAGAGACCCAGTACTTC
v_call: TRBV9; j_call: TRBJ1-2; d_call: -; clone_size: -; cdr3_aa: CASSVGGGAAYGYTF; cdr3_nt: TGTGCCAGCAGCGTAGGGGGAGGGGCTGCGTATGGCTACACCTTC
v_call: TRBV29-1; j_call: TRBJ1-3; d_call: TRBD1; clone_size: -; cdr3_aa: CSATGGSGNTIYF; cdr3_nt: TGCAGCGCTACAGGGGGATCTGGAAACACCATATATTTT
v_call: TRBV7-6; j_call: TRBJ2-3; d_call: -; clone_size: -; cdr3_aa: CASSLSGPRTDTQYF; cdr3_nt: TGTGCCAGCAGCTTATCCGGGCCTCGCACAGATACGCAGTATTTT